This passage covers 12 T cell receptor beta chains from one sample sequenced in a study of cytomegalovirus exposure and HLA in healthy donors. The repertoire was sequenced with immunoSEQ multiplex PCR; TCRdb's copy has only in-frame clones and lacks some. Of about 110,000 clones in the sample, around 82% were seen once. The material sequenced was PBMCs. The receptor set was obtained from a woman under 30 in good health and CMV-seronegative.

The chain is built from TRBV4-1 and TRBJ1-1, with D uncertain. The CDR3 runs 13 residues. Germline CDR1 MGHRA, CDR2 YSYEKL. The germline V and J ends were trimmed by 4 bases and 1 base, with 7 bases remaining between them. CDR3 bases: TGCGCCAGCAGCCTGGCCCGGAACACTGAAGCTTTCTTT. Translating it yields CASSLARNTEAFF.

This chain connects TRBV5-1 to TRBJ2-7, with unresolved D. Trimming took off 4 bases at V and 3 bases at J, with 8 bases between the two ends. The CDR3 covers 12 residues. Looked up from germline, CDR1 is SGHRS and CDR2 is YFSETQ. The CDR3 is CASSANSYEQYF. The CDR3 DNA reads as TGCGCCAGCAGCGCCAACAGCTACGAGCAGTACTTC. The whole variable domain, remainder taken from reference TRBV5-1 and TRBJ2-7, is KAGVTQTPRYLIKTRGQQVTLSCSPISGHRSVSWYQQTPGQGLQFLFEYFSETQRNKGNFPGRFSGRQFSNSRSEMNVSTLELGDSALYLCASSANSYEQYFGPGTRLTVT.

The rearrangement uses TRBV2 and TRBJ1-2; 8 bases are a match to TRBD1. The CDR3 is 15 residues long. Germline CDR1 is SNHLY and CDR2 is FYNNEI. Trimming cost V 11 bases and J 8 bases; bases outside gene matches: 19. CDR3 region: CAGGQVPGQWGGYTF. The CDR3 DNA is TGTGCCGGGGGACAGGTTCCAGGGCAATGGGGAGGCTACACCTTC.

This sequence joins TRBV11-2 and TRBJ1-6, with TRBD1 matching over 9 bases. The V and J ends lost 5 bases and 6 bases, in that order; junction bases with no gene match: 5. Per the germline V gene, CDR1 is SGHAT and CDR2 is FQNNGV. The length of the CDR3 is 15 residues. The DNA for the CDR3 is TGTGCCAGCAGCGGGGGACAGGGAGGTAATTCACCCCTCCACTTT. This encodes CASSGGQGGNSPLHF.

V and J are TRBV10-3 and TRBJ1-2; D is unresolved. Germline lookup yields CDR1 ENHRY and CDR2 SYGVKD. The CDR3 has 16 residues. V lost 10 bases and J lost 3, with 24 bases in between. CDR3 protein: CATNRGDISGDYGYTF. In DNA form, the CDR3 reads TGTGCCACAAATAGAGGCGATATATCGGGTGACTATGGCTACACCTTC.

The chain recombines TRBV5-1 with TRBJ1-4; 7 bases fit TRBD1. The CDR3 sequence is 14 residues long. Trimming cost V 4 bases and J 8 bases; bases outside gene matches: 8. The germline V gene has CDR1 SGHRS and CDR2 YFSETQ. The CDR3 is CASSPDRVREKLFF. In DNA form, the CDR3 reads TGCGCCAGCAGCCCCGACAGGGTTCGCGAAAAACTGTTTTTT.

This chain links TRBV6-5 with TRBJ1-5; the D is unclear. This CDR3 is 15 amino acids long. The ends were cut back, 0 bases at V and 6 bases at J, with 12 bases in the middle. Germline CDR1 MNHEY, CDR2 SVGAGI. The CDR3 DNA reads TGTGCCAGCAGTTACTCCGGCCGAGGGAGTCAGCCCCAGCATTTT. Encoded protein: CASSYSGRGSQPQHF.

CDR3 residues: CASSRTGANTEAFF. The CDR3 DNA is TGTGCCAGCAGTCGGACAGGGGCGAACACTGAAGCTTTCTTT. J is TRBJ1-1 and V is TRBV6-5, with 9 bases lining up with TRBD1. The CDR3 has 14 amino acids. The trim removed 5 bases at V and 1 base at J, leaving 2 bases unmatched. Germline CDR1 reads MNHEY; CDR2 reads SVGAGI.

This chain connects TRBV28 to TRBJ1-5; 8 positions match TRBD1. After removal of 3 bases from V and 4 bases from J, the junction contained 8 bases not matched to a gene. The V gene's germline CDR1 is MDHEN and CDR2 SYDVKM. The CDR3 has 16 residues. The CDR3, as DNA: TGTGCCAGCAGTTTCCCGACAGGGGAGGGAAATCAGCCCCAGCATTTT. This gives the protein CASSFPTGEGNQPQHF.

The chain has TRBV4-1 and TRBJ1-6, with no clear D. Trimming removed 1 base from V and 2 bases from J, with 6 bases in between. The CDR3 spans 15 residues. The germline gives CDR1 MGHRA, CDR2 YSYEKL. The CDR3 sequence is CASSQGLAYNSPLHF. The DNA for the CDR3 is TGCGCCAGCAGCCAAGGCCTAGCCTATAATTCACCCCTCCACTTT.

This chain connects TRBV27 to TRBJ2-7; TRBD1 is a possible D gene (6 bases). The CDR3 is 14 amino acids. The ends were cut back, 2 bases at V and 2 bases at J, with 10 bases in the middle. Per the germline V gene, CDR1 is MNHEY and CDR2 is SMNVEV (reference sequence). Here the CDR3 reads CASSLGGQPYEQYF. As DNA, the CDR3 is TGTGCCAGCAGTTTAGGCGGACAGCCCTACGAGCAGTACTTC.

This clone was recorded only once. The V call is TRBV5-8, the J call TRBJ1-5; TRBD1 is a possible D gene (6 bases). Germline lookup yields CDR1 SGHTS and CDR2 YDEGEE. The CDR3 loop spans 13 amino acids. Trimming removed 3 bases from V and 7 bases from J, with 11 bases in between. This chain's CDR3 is CASSWIRGQPQHF. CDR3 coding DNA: TGTGCCAGCAGCTGGATAAGGGGGCAGCCCCAGCATTTT.